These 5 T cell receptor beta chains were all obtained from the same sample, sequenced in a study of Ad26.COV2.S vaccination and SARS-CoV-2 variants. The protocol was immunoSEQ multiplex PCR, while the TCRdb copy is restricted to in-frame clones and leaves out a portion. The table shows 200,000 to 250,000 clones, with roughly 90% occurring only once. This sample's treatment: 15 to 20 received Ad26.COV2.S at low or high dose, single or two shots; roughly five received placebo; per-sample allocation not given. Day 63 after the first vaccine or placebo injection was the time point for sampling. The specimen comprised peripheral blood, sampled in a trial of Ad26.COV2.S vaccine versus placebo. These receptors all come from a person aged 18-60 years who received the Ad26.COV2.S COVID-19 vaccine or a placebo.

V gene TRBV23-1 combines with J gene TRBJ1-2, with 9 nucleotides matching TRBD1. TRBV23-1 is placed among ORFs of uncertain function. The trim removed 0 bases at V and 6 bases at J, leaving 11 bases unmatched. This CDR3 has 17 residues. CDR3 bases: TGCGCCAGCAGTCAATCGGAAGTCGGGACAGGGTGCGATGGCTACACCTTC. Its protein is CASSQSEVGTGCDGYTF.

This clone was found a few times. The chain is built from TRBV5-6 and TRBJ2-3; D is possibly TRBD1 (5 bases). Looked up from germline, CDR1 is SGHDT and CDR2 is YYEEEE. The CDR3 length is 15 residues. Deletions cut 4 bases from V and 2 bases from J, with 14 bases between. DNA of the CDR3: TGTGCCAGCAGCGTACGTCGGACATCCACAGATACGCAGTATTTT. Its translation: CASSVRRTSTDTQYF.

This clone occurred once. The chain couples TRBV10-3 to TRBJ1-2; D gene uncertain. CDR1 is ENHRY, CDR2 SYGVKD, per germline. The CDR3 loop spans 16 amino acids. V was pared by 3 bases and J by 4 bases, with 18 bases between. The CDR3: CAISEGGGGRVYGYTF. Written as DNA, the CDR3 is TGTGCCATCAGTGAAGGAGGAGGAGGCCGGGTCTATGGCTACACCTTC.

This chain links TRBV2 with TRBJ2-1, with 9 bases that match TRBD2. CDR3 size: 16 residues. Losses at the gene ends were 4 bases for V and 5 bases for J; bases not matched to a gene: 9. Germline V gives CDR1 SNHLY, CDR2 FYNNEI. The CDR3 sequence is CASSGLLAGPHNEQFF. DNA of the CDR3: TGTGCCAGCAGTGGACTACTAGCGGGTCCCCACAATGAGCAGTTCTTC.

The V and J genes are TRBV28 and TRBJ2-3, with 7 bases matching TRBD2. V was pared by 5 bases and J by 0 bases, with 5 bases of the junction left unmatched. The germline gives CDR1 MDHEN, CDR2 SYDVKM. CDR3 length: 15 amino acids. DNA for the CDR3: TGTGCCAGCAGTCCCTTTAGCGGGAGCACAGATACGCAGTATTTT. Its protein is CASSPFSGSTDTQYF.